Shown below are 26 T cell receptor beta chains from a single sample sequenced in a study of blood T cell repertoires in COVID-19. Sequenced by immunoSEQ multiplex PCR; TCRdb stores in-frame clones only, minus some. The data hold roughly 150,000 clones, with 75% to 85% observed a single time. Specimen: peripheral blood. The source of these receptors is a man in his 60s with acute or convalescent COVID-19.

This clone turned up a few times. The chain is built from TRBV5-4 and TRBJ1-2; a possible D gene is TRBD1 (6 bases). Germline lookup yields CDR1 SGHNT and CDR2 YYREEE (reference sequence). This CDR3 is built from 13 residues. V dropped 0 bases and J dropped 4 bases, with 7 bases sitting between them. The CDR3: CASSLETGYGYTF. The CDR3, as DNA: TGTGCCAGCAGCTTGGAGACAGGCTATGGCTACACCTTC.

This chain links TRBV6-2 or TRBV6-3 with TRBJ2-7, with 9 positions matching TRBD2. V dropped 6 bases and J dropped 3; count of bases not matched to a gene: 6. The CDR3 spans 14 residues. Germline CDR1 and CDR2: MNHEY and SVGEGT. This CDR3 is CASSDLTSGYEQYF. The CDR3, as DNA: TGTGCCAGCAGCGATTTGACTAGCGGCTACGAGCAGTACTTC.

The rearrangement uses TRBV6-5 and TRBJ2-1, with D tentatively TRBD1 (6 bases). The germline CDR1 and CDR2 sequences are MNHEY and SVGAGI. Trimming removed 6 bases from V and 3 bases from J, with 15 bases in between. There are 15 residues in the CDR3. CDR3 sequence reads: CASRGDGQYYNEQFF. The DNA of the CDR3 is TGTGCCAGCAGGGGGGACGGACAGTACTACAATGAGCAGTTCTTC.

This clone has only a few counts. V usage is TRBV30 and J usage is TRBJ1-4; a possible D gene is TRBD1 (5 bases). Trimming took off 4 bases at V and 5 bases at J, with 5 bases between the two ends. The CDR3 sequence is 11 residues long. Germline values: CDR1 GTSNPN, CDR2 SVGIG (reference sequence). CDR3 protein: CAWTGNEKLFF. The CDR3 region has the DNA TGTGCCTGGACAGGGAATGAAAAACTGTTTTTT.

The V and J genes are TRBV3-1 (or the pseudogene TRBV3-2) and TRBJ1-2; D perhaps matches TRBD1 (5 bases). CDR1 is LGHDT, CDR2 YNNKEL, per germline (reference sequence). Trimming left V 0 bases short and J 4 bases short, with 9 bases between. The CDR3 has 14 amino acids. The chain's CDR3 is CASSQDIGVYGYTF. CDR3 nucleotides: TGTGCCAGCAGCCAAGACATAGGGGTCTATGGCTACACCTTC.

The sample holds a few counts of this clone. The chain recombines TRBV4-2 with TRBJ2-5; 7 positions match TRBD1. The germline gives CDR1 LGHNA, CDR2 YNFKEQ. The CDR3 consists of 15 residues. Unmatched junction bases numbered 5, after V lost 0 bases and J lost 4 bases. In DNA form, the CDR3 reads TGTGCCAGCAGCCAAGAAGGGGGCAGGGGAGAGACCCAGTACTTC. Residues: CASSQEGGRGETQYF.

V gene TRBV9 combines with J gene TRBJ1-5; 8 bases map to TRBD1. The CDR3 has 15 amino acids. V was pared by 4 bases and J by 5 bases, with 8 bases of the junction left unmatched. From germline, CDR1 is SGDLS and CDR2 YYNGEE. DNA for the CDR3: TGTGCCAGCAGCTTGACAGGGGTAAAGGATCAGCCCCAGCATTTT. Translated: CASSLTGVKDQPQHF.

This clone came up a few times. This sequence joins TRBV19 and TRBJ1-5, with 10 bases identical to TRBD1. Germline loops: CDR1 LNHDA, CDR2 SQIVND (reference sequence). CDR3 size: 15 residues. V lost 5 bases and J lost 5; bases outside the gene matches: 6. DNA of the CDR3: TGTGCCAGTAGTCTGGACAGGGGGGGAGATCAGCCCCAGCATTTT. Translating gives CASSLDRGGDQPQHF.

CDR3 in amino acids: CASSYSGGANTEAFF. CDR3 nucleotide sequence: TGTGCCAGCAGTTACTCAGGGGGCGCGAACACTGAAGCTTTCTTT. This chain links TRBV6-5 with TRBJ1-1, with 7 bases that match TRBD1. CDR3 size: 15 residues. The germline V gene encodes CDR1 MNHEY and CDR2 SVGAGI. V shed 0 bases and J 1 base; nucleotides not matched to a gene: 2.

The table lists this clone with a few counts. The CDR3, as DNA: TGCAGTGCTAGTCCTCGACTAGCGGGAAACGGGGAGCTGTTTTTT. It translates to CSASPRLAGNGELFF. The V gene is TRBV20-1, the J gene TRBJ2-2; 11 bases are shared with TRBD2. Trimming took 3 bases from V and 7 from J; bases not matched to a gene: 7. CDR1 is DFQATT, CDR2 SNEGSKA, per germline (reference sequence). This CDR3 is built from 15 residues.

V usage is TRBV19 and J usage is TRBJ1-2; possibly TRBD1 for D (5 bases). Germline V CDR1 and CDR2: LNHDA, SQIVND (reference sequence). Deletions cut 4 bases from V and 8 bases from J, with 20 bases between. The CDR3 is 15 residues long. The CDR3 spells CASSSNGGTSQGYTF. The CDR3 nucleotides are TGTGCCAGTAGTAGCAACGGAGGGACTTCACAAGGCTACACCTTC.

The gene calls are TRBV11-2 and TRBJ1-6, with 9 bases fitting TRBD1. V trimming: 4 bases; J trimming: 9 bases; junction bases outside the gene matches: 4. Per the germline V gene, CDR1 is SGHAT and CDR2 is FQNNGV. CDR3 size: 14 residues. The chain's CDR3 is CASSWTGVGSPLHF. CDR3 coding DNA: TGTGCCAGCAGCTGGACAGGGGTCGGTTCACCCCTCCACTTT.

The CDR3 DNA reads TGTGCCAGCAGGGCCGGGGGGCTGGACGAGCAGTACTTC. Its protein product is CASRAGGLDEQYF. The genes are TRBV2 and TRBJ2-7; possible D gene TRBD2, 7 bases. The germline V gene encodes CDR1 SNHLY and CDR2 FYNNEI. This CDR3 contains 13 residues. V was pared by 6 bases and J by 5 bases, with 14 bases between.

The genes are TRBV5-6 and TRBJ2-1, with D possibly matching TRBD2 (6 bases). Germline CDR1 is SGHDT and CDR2 is YYEEEE. The CDR3 covers 14 residues. V lost 2 bases to trimming and J lost 6 bases, with 12 bases between them. In DNA, the CDR3 is TGTGCCAGCAGCTTCGGGACTGATCTCAATGAGCAGTTCTTC. Translating gives CASSFGTDLNEQFF.

CDR3 residues: CASGEGQGGYEQYF. In nucleotides, the CDR3 is TGTGCCAGCGGAGAGGGACAGGGGGGATACGAGCAGTACTTC. The rearrangement joins TRBV28 to TRBJ2-7; 11 positions agree with TRBD1. The CDR3 contains 14 residues. The V and J ends lost 8 bases and 4 bases, in that order; junction bases with no gene match: 7. Per the germline V gene, CDR1 is MDHEN and CDR2 is SYDVKM.

The chain has TRBV29-1 and TRBJ2-3, with 8 bases fitting TRBD2. The V gene's germline CDR1 is SQVTM and CDR2 ANQGSEA. The CDR3 consists of 16 residues. Trimming at V came to 3 bases and at J to 0 bases, leaving 8 bases not matched to a gene. CDR3 region: CSVEPRGGGSTDTQYF. In nucleotides, the CDR3 is TGCAGCGTTGAGCCCCGGGGGGGCGGTAGCACAGATACGCAGTATTTT.

This chain links TRBV11-2 with TRBJ2-1, with TRBD1 as a possible D gene (7 bases). V was shortened by 1 base and J by 4 bases, with 11 bases between the two germline ends. Germline-derived CDR1 and CDR2 are SGHAT and FQNNGV. The CDR3 runs to 15 residues. This chain's CDR3 is CASSLARGAYNEQFF. The CDR3 region has the DNA TGTGCCAGCAGCTTAGCCAGGGGGGCGTACAATGAGCAGTTCTTC.

The CDR3 DNA sequence: TGTGCCGGTACACGGGAGGAGGAGACCCAGTACTTC. This translates into CAGTREEETQYF. J is TRBJ2-5 and V is TRBV2; TRBD2 matches at 7 bases. The germline V gene has CDR1 SNHLY and CDR2 FYNNEI. This CDR3 spans 12 amino acids. The V and J ends lost 11 bases and 5 bases, in that order; junction bases with no gene match: 8.

V gene TRBV25-1 combines with J gene TRBJ2-1, with 9 bases lining up with TRBD1. After removal of 3 bases from V and 7 bases from J, the junction contained 10 bases not matched to a gene. Germline lookup yields CDR1 MGHDK and CDR2 SYGVNS. The CDR3 consists of 16 residues. Written as DNA, the CDR3 is TGTGCCAGCAGTGATCGAGGACAGGGGAAGGAAAATGAGCAGTTCTTC. This encodes CASSDRGQGKENEQFF.

The chain combines TRBV28 with TRBJ2-6; weak D call: TRBD1 (5 bases). Germline CDR1 and CDR2: MDHEN and SYDVKM. V was trimmed by 4 bases and J by 2 bases, leaving 12 bases between them. The CDR3 sequence is 16 residues long. The CDR3 sequence is CASSSSQGAGANVLTF. The CDR3 DNA reads TGTGCCAGCAGTTCCAGCCAGGGCGCTGGGGCCAACGTCCTGACTTTC.

This clone was recorded only once. The chain has TRBV10-3 and TRBJ2-1; 10 bases match TRBD2. V gave up 10 bases and J gave up 7 bases; unmatched junction bases: 16. This CDR3 has 16 amino acids. CDR1 ENHRY and CDR2 SYGVKD come from the germline V gene. CDR3 DNA sequence: TGTGCCACCCTGGGGGATACTAGCGGGATTGTGAATGAGCAGTTCTTC. It translates to CATLGDTSGIVNEQFF.

The chain combines TRBV5-6 with TRBJ1-4, with D perhaps matching TRBD1 (6 bases). This CDR3 is 15 amino acids long. V gave up 4 bases and J gave up 4 bases, with 14 bases separating them. Germline CDR1 and CDR2: SGHDT and YYEEEE. The CDR3: CASSRDQGHNEKLFF. In nucleotides, the CDR3 is TGTGCCAGCAGCCGGGACCAGGGGCATAATGAAAAACTGTTTTTT.

This clone was observed once. The chain joins TRBV12-3 or TRBV12-4 to TRBJ1-5; no clear D gene. V was trimmed by 6 bases and J by 3 bases, leaving 9 bases between them. The CDR3 runs 13 residues. The CDR3 DNA sequence: TGTGCCAGCAGCATAGACTCCAATCAGCCCCAGCATTTT. Encoded protein: CASSIDSNQPQHF.

The rearrangement joins TRBV11-3 to TRBJ2-7; 11 bases line up with TRBD2. V lost 1 base to trimming and J lost 6 bases; unmatched junction nucleotides: 5. The CDR3 runs to 15 residues. The V gene's germline CDR1 is SGHNT and CDR2 YENEEA. CDR3 protein: CASSLGTSGSFEQYF. As DNA, the CDR3 is TGTGCCAGCAGCTTAGGAACTAGCGGGAGTTTCGAGCAGTACTTC.

This clone was picked up one time. The chain is built from TRBV30 and TRBJ1-1; D perhaps matches TRBD1 (6 bases). This CDR3 is built from 13 residues. The V and J ends lost 4 bases and 3 bases respectively, with 12 bases between them. The germline V gene encodes CDR1 GTSNPN and CDR2 SVGIG (reference sequence). CDR3 amino acids: CAWNRVRDTEAFF. CDR3 bases: TGTGCCTGGAACAGGGTTCGGGACACTGAAGCTTTCTTT.

This clone occurred a few times. The chain's CDR3 is CASTFAWGTSTDTQYF. As DNA, the CDR3 is TGTGCCAGCACTTTTGCCTGGGGCACCAGCACAGATACGCAGTATTTT. The rearrangement joins TRBV28 to TRBJ2-3; D might be TRBD1 (5 bases). Germline assignment: CDR1 MDHEN and CDR2 SYDVKM. The CDR3 runs 16 residues. Deletions cut 7 bases from V and 0 bases from J, with 17 bases between. The variable domain in full, completed from reference TRBV28 and TRBJ2-3, reads DVKVTQSSRYLVKRTGEKVFLECVQDMDHENMFWYRQDPGLGLRLIYFSYDVKMKEKGDIPEGYSVSREKKERFSLILESASTNQTSMYLCASTFAWGTSTDTQYFGPGTRLTVL.